The clone carrying this T cell receptor beta chain was found a few times. Its antigen is not known. TCRdb re-called the 5' RACE reads with MiXCR, one entry per CDR3 protein. This sample has approximately 410,000 distinct CDR3 sequences, with less than 25% found just once. The record originates from a study of T-cell memory formation after mild COVID-19. Study-wide points: For contracting clones, CD4+ ones sat mainly in CM and EM, CD8+ in EMRA.

CDR1 and CDR2 (germline): LGHNA, YSLEER. This CDR3 has 16 amino acids. V lost 0 bases to trimming and J lost 7 bases, with 18 bases between them. This chain joins TRBV4-3 and TRBJ2-5, with no clear D. The sample comprised PBMCs or a T cell subset sorted from them (not recorded which). The source is an adult woman who had mild COVID-19 (a few samples of this study predate the infection). Cell type and time point are not known. The CDR3 coding sequence is TGCGCCAGCAGCCAAGATCCTCCGCTGGTCCGAGGGACCCAGTACTTC. This sequence encodes CASSQDPPLVRGTQYF.